The entry below describes one TCR beta chain. Its antigen remains unidentified. The assay was immunoSEQ multiplex PCR, and TCRdb's table has in-frame clones only and misses some. The table records about 79,000 clones, about 61% of them present only once. The data were taken from a study of shared clonotypes between healthy human individuals. Overall study results and limits: Inspection by rarefaction showed sorted-subset sequencing to be incomplete despite large depth. Apart from blood, nothing was sampled; tissue repertoires likely differ.

This CDR3 has 14 residues. Trimming pared 0 bases from V and 4 bases from J, leaving 10 bases between. Germline loops: CDR1 SGHRS, CDR2 YFSETQ. This receptor was identified in a man aged 25-45 years in good health. Sequencing was carried out using memory CD8+ T cells sorted from blood. Subset in this sample: CD45RO+ cells pooled with CCR7-negative TemRA cells. V is TRBV5-1 and J is TRBJ1-1; tentative D call: TRBD1 (5 bases). The CDR3 reads CASSLGGGVTEAFF. CDR3 coding DNA: TGCGCCAGCAGCTTGGGCGGAGGGGTCACTGAAGCTTTCTTT. Combining the CDR3 with reference TRBV5-1 and TRBJ1-1 gives the whole variable domain KAGVTQTPRYLIKTRGQQVTLSCSPISGHRSVSWYQQTPGQGLQFLFEYFSETQRNKGNFPGRFSGRQFSNSRSEMNVSTLELGDSALYLCASSLGGGVTEAFFGQGTRLTVV.